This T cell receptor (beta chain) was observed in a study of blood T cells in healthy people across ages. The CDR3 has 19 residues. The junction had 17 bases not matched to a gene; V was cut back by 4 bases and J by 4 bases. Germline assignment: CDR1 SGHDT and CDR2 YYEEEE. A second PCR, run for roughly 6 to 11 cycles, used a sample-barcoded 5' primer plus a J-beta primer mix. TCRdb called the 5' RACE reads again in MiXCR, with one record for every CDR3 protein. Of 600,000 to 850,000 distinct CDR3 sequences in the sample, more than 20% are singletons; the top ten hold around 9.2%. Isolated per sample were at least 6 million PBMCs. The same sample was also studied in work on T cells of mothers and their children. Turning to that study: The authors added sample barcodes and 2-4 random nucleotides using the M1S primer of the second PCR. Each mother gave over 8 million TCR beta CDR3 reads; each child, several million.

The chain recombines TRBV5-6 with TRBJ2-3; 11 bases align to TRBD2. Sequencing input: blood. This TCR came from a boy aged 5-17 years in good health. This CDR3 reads CASSLDEDRLSGGADTQYF. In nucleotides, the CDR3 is TGTGCCAGCAGCCTCGACGAGGATCGCCTTAGCGGGGGGGCAGATACGCAGTATTTT.